The 5 T cell receptor beta chains presented below share a single source sample, sequenced in a study of Ad26.COV2.S vaccination and SARS-CoV-2 variants. Libraries were prepared by immunoSEQ multiplex PCR; TCRdb keeps only in-frame clonotypes and omits some of them. This sample has around 340,000 clones, with 88% found just once. Specified treatment: over 15 received Ad26.COV2.S at low or high dose, single or two shots; a few received placebo; per-sample allocation not given. Sampling occurred on day 63 after the first vaccine or placebo injection. The sample in question was peripheral blood, obtained in a trial of Ad26.COV2.S vaccine versus placebo. The source is a person aged 18 to 65 who received the Ad26.COV2.S COVID-19 vaccine or a placebo.

The rearrangement joins TRBV7-2 to TRBJ2-2, with unresolved D. Trimming stripped 5 bases from V and 5 bases from J, with 9 bases between. Germline V CDR1 and CDR2: SGHTA, FQGNSA. This CDR3 region has 13 residues. Written as DNA, the CDR3 is TGTGCCAGCAGCCGCGACCTGACCGGGGAGCTGTTTTTT. Translated: CASSRDLTGELFF.

The V and J genes are TRBV4-3 and TRBJ2-3, with TRBD1 matching over 8 bases. V dropped 4 bases and J dropped 2; count of bases not matched to a gene: 5. The germline V gene has CDR1 LGHNA and CDR2 YSLEER. This CDR3 is 15 amino acids long. The CDR3: CASSPDRGYTDTQYF. As DNA, the CDR3 is TGCGCCAGCAGCCCCGACAGGGGATACACAGATACGCAGTATTTT.

V gene TRBV6-2 or TRBV6-3 combines with J gene TRBJ2-7; D remains unclear. The germline CDR1 and CDR2 sequences are MNHEY and SVGEGT. V was shortened by 4 bases and J by 2 bases, with 9 bases between the two germline ends. The CDR3 runs to 13 residues. CDR3 coding DNA: TGTGCCAGCAGTTCGGCAGAAGCCTACGAGCAGTACTTC. Its protein product is CASSSAEAYEQYF.

This clone was observed a few times. The gene calls are TRBV19 and TRBJ2-7, with 9 bases identical to TRBD2. In germline, CDR1 is LNHDA, CDR2 SQIVND (reference sequence). The CDR3 has 18 residues. Unmatched junction bases numbered 18, after V lost 7 bases and J lost 2 bases. DNA for the CDR3: TGTGCCAGTACCCCTGGGACGAGGGGCGGGAGGGCCGCCTACGAGCAGTACTTC. Amino acid sequence: CASTPGTRGGRAAYEQYF.

This clone was counted only a few times. This sequence joins TRBV7-3 and TRBJ1-1, with D maybe TRBD1 (5 bases). Germline V lookup: CDR1 SGHTA, CDR2 FQGTGA. Between the trimmed V and J ends, which lost 5 bases and 2 bases, there was a span of 24 bases. CDR3 length: 18 residues. CDR3 in DNA: TGTGCCAGCAGCCCAACCGGGACCACATGGGGATTAAACACTGAAGCTTTCTTT. It is translated as CASSPTGTTWGLNTEAFF.